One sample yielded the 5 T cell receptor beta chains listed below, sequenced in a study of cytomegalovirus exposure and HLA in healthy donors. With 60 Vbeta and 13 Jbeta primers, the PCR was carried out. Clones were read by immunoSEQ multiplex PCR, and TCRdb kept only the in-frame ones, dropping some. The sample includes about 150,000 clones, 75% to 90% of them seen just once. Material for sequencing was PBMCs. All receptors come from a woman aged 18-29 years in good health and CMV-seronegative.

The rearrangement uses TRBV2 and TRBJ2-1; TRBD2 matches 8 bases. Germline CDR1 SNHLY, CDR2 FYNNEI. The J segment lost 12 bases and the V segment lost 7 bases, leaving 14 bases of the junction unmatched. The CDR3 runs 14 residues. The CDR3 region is CASISGTRKGGQFF. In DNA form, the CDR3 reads TGTGCCAGCATCTCCGGGACTAGGAAGGGGGGGCAGTTCTTC.

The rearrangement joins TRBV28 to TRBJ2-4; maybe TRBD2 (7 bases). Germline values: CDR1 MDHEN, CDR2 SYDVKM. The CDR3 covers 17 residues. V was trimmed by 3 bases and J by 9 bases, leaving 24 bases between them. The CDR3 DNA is TGTGCCAGCAGTTTCCAAGGGGGGGTAGGCGGGACGGGCATTCAGTACTTC. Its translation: CASSFQGGVGGTGIQYF. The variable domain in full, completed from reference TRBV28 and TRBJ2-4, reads DVKVTQSSRYLVKRTGEKVFLECVQDMDHENMFWYRQDPGLGLRLIYFSYDVKMKEKGDIPEGYSVSREKKERFSLILESASTNQTSMYLCASSFQGGVGGTGIQYFGAGTRLSVL.

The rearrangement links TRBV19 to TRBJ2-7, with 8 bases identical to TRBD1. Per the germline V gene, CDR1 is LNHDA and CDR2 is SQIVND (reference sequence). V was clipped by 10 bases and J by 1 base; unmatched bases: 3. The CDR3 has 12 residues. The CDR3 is CATRQGSYEQYF. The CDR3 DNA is TGTGCCACTCGACAGGGGTCCTACGAGCAGTACTTC.

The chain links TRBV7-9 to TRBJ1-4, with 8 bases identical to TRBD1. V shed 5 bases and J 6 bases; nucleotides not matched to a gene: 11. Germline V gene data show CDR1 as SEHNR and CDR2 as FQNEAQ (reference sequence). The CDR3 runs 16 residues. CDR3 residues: CASSDTYGTGDEKLFF. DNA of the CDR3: TGTGCCAGCAGCGACACCTACGGGACAGGTGATGAAAAACTGTTTTTT.

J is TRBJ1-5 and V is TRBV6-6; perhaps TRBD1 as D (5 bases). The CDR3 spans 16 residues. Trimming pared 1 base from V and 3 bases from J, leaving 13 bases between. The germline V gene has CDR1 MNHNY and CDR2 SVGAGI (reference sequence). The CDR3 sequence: CASSYFNRRDNQPQHF. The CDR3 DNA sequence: TGTGCCAGCAGTTACTTTAATCGCAGGGACAATCAGCCCCAGCATTTT.